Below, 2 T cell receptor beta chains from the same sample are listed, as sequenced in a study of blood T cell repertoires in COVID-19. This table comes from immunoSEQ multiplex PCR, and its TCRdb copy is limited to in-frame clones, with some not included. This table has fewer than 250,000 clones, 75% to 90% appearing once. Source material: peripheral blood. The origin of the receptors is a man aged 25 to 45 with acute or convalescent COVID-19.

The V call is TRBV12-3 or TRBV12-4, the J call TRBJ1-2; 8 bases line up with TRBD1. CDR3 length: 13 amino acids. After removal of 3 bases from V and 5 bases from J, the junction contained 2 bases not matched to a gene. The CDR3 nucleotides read TGTGCCAGCAGTTTGCACAGGGGGTATGGCTACACCTTC. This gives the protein CASSLHRGYGYTF.

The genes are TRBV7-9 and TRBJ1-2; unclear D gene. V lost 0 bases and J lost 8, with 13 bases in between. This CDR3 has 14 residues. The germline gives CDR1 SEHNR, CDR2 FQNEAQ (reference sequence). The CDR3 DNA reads TGTGCCAGCAGCTTAGCCATGGCAGGAGGAGGCTACACCTTC. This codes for CASSLAMAGGGYTF.